This T cell receptor beta chain is drawn from a study of identical twins. CDR3 length equals 15 residues. Germline V gene lookup returns CDR1 DFQATT and CDR2 SNEGSKA (reference sequence). This clonotype was seen more than once but under ten times. Its antigen remains unidentified. An end of the junction differs from the germline gene, which may be a read error. Study-wide results and caveats: Within twin pairs, the out-of-frame alpha sequences they shared showed excess low generation probability. Invariant T cells like MAIT and iNKT could partly confound the zero-insertion analyses.

TCRdb reanalysed the 5' RACE reads using MiXCR and keeps one entry per CDR3 protein. The table lists roughly 280,000 distinct CDR3 sequences, roughly 9.8% of them singletons, with approximately 6.6% in the top ten. Another study also made use of these data, one on yellow fever vaccine responses in identical twins.

The sequencing input was CD8+ T cells sorted from blood. J is TRBJ2-7 and V is TRBV20-1; 9 nucleotides align to TRBD2. The receptor was derived from a woman aged 18-30 years in good health. The CDR3 region has the DNA TGCAGTGTTAGAGCGGACGCGGGAGGGGTCTACGAGCAGTACTTC. It specifies CSVRADAGGVYEQYF.